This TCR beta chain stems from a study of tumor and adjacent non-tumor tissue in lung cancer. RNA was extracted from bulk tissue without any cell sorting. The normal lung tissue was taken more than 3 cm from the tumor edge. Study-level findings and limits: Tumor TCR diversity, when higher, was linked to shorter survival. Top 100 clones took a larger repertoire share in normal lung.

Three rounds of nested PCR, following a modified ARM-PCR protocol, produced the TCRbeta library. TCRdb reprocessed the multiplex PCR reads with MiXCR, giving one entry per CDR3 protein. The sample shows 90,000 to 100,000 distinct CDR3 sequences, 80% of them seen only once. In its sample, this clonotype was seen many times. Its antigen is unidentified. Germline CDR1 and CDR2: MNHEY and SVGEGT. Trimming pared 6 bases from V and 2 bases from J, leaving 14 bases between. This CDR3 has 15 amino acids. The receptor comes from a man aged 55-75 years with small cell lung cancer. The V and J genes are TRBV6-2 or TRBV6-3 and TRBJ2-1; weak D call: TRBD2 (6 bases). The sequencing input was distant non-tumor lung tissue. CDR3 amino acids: CASSTGGWPYNEQFF. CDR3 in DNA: TGTGCCAGCAGCACAGGAGGGTGGCCCTACAATGAGCAGTTCTTC.